This T cell receptor (beta chain) came from a study of long-term antiretroviral therapy in people with HIV. Study-wide context: A decade or so separates the oldest specimens from the later 2015 immediate-ART recommendation. Regarding the study as a whole: Blood was collected between 2004 and 2017, possibly under older ART regimens. At every time point, clones expanded before ART dominated the repertoire.

A word on this clone: Its antigen is unknown.

Runs used v3.0 of the immunoSEQ assay and were done at survey level. Produced via immunoSEQ multiplex PCR; TCRdb's table is partial and in-frame only. The sample records under 20,000 clones, roughly 80% being singletons. The CDR3 consists of 13 residues. With 9 bases removed from V and 10 bases from J, the gap between germline ends came to 20 bases. Germline CDR1 is SGHNT and CDR2 is YYREEE (reference sequence). The sequence was obtained from a middle-aged woman with HIV. The chain uses TRBV5-4 and TRBJ2-1, with D possibly being TRBD2 (7 bases). The sequenced sample was unsorted PBMCs, obtained 0.2 years after starting antiretroviral therapy. This CDR3 reads CATQAWGRGEQFF. Written as DNA, the CDR3 is TGTGCCACCCAAGCTTGGGGGCGGGGGGAGCAGTTCTTC.